These 14 T cell receptor beta chains came from one sample sequenced in a study of cytomegalovirus exposure and HLA in healthy donors. Both 60 Vbeta primers and 13 Jbeta primers went into the PCR. TCRdb's table, derived via immunoSEQ multiplex PCR, lists solely in-frame clones and lacks some. Counted here are about 160,000 clones, 80% occurring once; the ten biggest clones make up approximately 8.7%. Sequenced input: PBMCs. The receptors come from a man aged 18 to 35 in good health and CMV-seropositive.

This chain uses TRBV15 with TRBJ1-5; 7 positions match TRBD1. The CDR3 extends over 13 amino acids. V shed 11 bases, J shed 2 bases, and the junction held 6 bases outside the gene matches. Germline CDR1 LNHNV, CDR2 YYDKDF (reference sequence). CDR3: CASQGNGNQPQHF. Here the CDR3 DNA reads TGTGCCTCACAGGGGAATGGCAATCAGCCCCAGCATTTT. The variable domain in full, completed from reference TRBV15 and TRBJ1-5, reads DAMVIQNPRYQVTQFGKPVTLSCSQTLNHNVMYWYQQKSSQAPKLLFHYYDKDFNNEADTPDNFQSRRPNTSFCFLDIRSPGLGDTAMYLCASQGNGNQPQHFGDGTRLSIL.

To note about this clone: Other DNA sequences in this sample translate to the same CDR3. The chain couples TRBV5-1 to TRBJ2-1, with 10 positions matching TRBD2. The V gene's germline CDR1 is SGHRS and CDR2 YFSETQ. The CDR3 is made up of 15 amino acids. J was trimmed by 3 bases and V by 0 bases; bases with no gene match: 0. The CDR3 DNA is TGCGCCAGCAGCTTGGCTAGCGGGAGCTACAATGAGCAGTTCTTC. This gives the protein CASSLASGSYNEQFF.

This clone was counted a few times. The chain joins TRBV6-5 to TRBJ2-5; TRBD1 matches at 9 bases. Germline CDR1 is MNHEY and CDR2 is SVGAGI. This CDR3 contains 14 residues. The J segment lost 9 bases and the V segment lost 8 bases, leaving 13 bases of the junction unmatched. CDR3 loop: CASGWARDRVAQYF. The CDR3 nucleotides read TGTGCCAGCGGATGGGCCCGGGACAGGGTCGCCCAGTACTTC.

The chain links TRBV5-1 to TRBJ1-4; no definite D call. The CDR3 runs to 14 residues. CDR1 is SGHRS and CDR2 is YFSETQ in the germline V gene. The V end lost 2 bases, the J end lost 0 bases, and 5 bases lay between the germline ends. The CDR3 loop is CASSFGTTNEKLFF. For the CDR3, the DNA is TGCGCCAGCAGCTTCGGGACAACTAATGAAAAACTGTTTTTT.

This sequence joins TRBV4-3 and TRBJ2-1; D possibly corresponds to TRBD1 (5 bases). V lost 1 base, J lost 6 bases, and 13 bases lay in between. The CDR3 is 15 residues long. Germline CDR1 and CDR2: LGHNA and YSLEER. The CDR3: CASSQGSQGPNEQFF. For the CDR3, the DNA is TGCGCCAGCAGCCAAGGTTCGCAGGGTCCCAATGAGCAGTTCTTC.

V and J are TRBV12-5 and TRBJ1-5; a weak D match, TRBD1 (5 bases). Trimming left V 4 bases short and J 8 bases short, with 15 bases between. CDR1 is LGHNT and CDR2 is FRNRAP in the germline V gene. The CDR3 is made up of 14 amino acids. CDR3 amino acids: CASGSHDSPEPQHF. The CDR3, as DNA: TGTGCTAGTGGTTCCCACGACAGCCCGGAGCCCCAGCATTTT.

The chain uses TRBV7-9 and TRBJ1-3; TRBD1 agrees at 8 bases. CDR1 and CDR2 from the germline V gene are SEHNR and FQNEAQ (reference sequence). The CDR3 is 16 amino acids. V lost 4 bases, J lost 4 bases, and 9 bases stayed unmatched. CDR3 bases: TGTGCCAGCAGCTCACCCTTGACAGGGGCGGGAAACACCATATATTTT. Translated, it gives CASSSPLTGAGNTIYF.

V usage is TRBV2 and J usage is TRBJ2-7, with D tentatively TRBD2 (5 bases). Germline V gene lookup returns CDR1 SNHLY and CDR2 FYNNEI. Trimming shortened V by 6 bases and J by 1 base, and 13 bases separated the two germline ends. The CDR3 extends over 14 amino acids. CDR3 sequence reads: CASRGDGISYEQYF. Here the CDR3 DNA reads TGTGCCAGCAGAGGTGACGGGATTTCCTACGAGCAGTACTTC.

This chain joins TRBV9 and TRBJ1-2; a possible D gene is TRBD1 (6 bases). This CDR3 spans 15 amino acids. Trimming cost V 0 bases and J 4 bases, with 13 bases left between them. CDR1 is SGDLS and CDR2 is YYNGEE in the germline V gene. For the CDR3, the DNA is TGTGCCAGCAGCGTAGGGGCAGGGGAATCCTATGGCTACACCTTC. Amino acids: CASSVGAGESYGYTF.

This rearrangement joins TRBV29-1 to TRBJ2-1; TRBD1 matches 7 bases. Germline CDR1 SQVTM, CDR2 ANQGSEA. CDR3 length: 15 amino acids. V lost 5 bases, J lost 0 bases, and 7 bases stayed unmatched. CDR3 nucleotide sequence: TGCAGCGTTCAAGGGGGCTACCGCTCCTACAATGAGCAGTTCTTC. This translates into CSVQGGYRSYNEQFF.

This chain uses TRBV11-3 with TRBJ2-1, with 9 bases that match TRBD2. With V trimmed by 0 bases and J by 7 bases, 7 bases remained unmatched. The CDR3 is made up of 16 amino acids. Germline CDR1 reads SGHNT; CDR2 reads YENEEA. CDR3 sequence reads: CASSLDLLAGQNEQFF. As DNA, the CDR3 is TGTGCCAGCAGCTTAGATCTGCTAGCGGGGCAGAATGAGCAGTTCTTC.

The chain recombines TRBV4-3 with TRBJ2-7, with 9 bases aligning to TRBD2. The length of the CDR3 is 17 residues. Trimming removed 3 bases from V and 2 bases from J; junction bases left unmatched: 11. The V gene's germline CDR1 is LGHNA and CDR2 YSLEER. The CDR3, as DNA: TGCGCCAGCAGCCAGACCCATTATAGCGGGAGAGCCTACGAGCAGTACTTC. Translating it yields CASSQTHYSGRAYEQYF.

In this sample, this clone turned up a few times. CDR3 DNA: TGTGCCTGGAGGAGGGGGGGCGCGGCCCAAGCTTCACCCCTCCACTTT. Translation gives CAWRRGGAAQASPLHF. The chain employs TRBV30 and TRBJ1-6; tentative D call: TRBD1 (6 bases). The CDR3 is 16 residues long. V dropped 3 bases and J dropped 9 bases, with 21 bases sitting between them. CDR1 and CDR2 from the germline V gene are GTSNPN and SVGIG (reference sequence).

The chain combines TRBV5-1 with TRBJ2-5, with D unclear. Trimming left V 5 bases short and J 2 bases short, with 16 bases between. CDR3 length: 15 residues. The V gene's germline CDR1 is SGHRS and CDR2 YFSETQ. CDR3 region: CASSSTVVPQETQYF. The CDR3 region has the DNA TGCGCCAGCAGTAGTACAGTGGTACCTCAAGAGACCCAGTACTTC.